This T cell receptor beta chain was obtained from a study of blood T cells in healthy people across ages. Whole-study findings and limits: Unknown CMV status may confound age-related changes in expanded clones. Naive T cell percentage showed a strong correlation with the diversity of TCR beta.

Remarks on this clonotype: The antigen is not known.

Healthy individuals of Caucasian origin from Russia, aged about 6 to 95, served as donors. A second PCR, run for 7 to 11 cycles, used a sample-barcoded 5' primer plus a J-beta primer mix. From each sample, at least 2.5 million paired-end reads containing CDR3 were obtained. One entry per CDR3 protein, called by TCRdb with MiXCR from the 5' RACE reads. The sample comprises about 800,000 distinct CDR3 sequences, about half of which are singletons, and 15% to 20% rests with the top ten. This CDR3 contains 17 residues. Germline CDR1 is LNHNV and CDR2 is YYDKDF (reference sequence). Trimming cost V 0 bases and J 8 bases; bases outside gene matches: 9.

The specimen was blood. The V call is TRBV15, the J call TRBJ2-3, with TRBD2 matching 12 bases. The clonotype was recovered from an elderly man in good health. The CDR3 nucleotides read TGTGCCACCAGCAGAGATTTGACTAGCGGGAGTGGGGCTACGCAGTATTTT. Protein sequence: CATSRDLTSGSGATQYF.